Following are 31 T cell receptor beta chains from one sample sequenced in a study of blood T cell repertoires in COVID-19. Here immunoSEQ multiplex PCR was the method, and the copy in TCRdb shows in-frame clones only, minus some. The data show some 260,000 clones, under 85% seen once. What was sequenced was peripheral blood. These receptors originate from a woman between 40 and 50 years old with active or convalescent COVID-19.

The chain employs TRBV7-9 and TRBJ1-5; D remains ambiguous. The germline V and J ends were trimmed by 5 bases and 3 bases, with 8 bases remaining between them. Germline V lookup: CDR1 SEHNR, CDR2 FQNEAQ (reference sequence). The CDR3 consists of 13 residues. The chain's CDR3 is CASSPSPNQPQHF. CDR3 sequence (DNA): TGTGCCAGCAGCCCCTCCCCCAATCAGCCCCAGCATTTT.

The rearrangement uses TRBV6-5 and TRBJ2-7, with a tentative D call TRBD1 (6 bases). V lost 6 bases to trimming and J lost 4 bases, with 16 bases between them. CDR1 MNHEY and CDR2 SVGAGI come from the germline V gene. The CDR3 contains 14 residues. The CDR3 loop reads CASSLEYREYEQYV. The CDR3 DNA sequence: TGTGCCAGCAGCCTCGAGTACAGGGAATACGAGCAGTACGTC.

The chain couples TRBV10-3 to TRBJ2-3; unclear D gene. This CDR3 region has 14 residues. Germline V gives CDR1 ENHRY, CDR2 SYGVKD. Trimming stripped 0 bases from V and 5 bases from J, with 9 bases between. In DNA form, the CDR3 reads TGTGCCATCAGTGAGTCGAAGACTCTAGATACGCAGTATTTT. This gives the protein CAISESKTLDTQYF.

This rearrangement joins TRBV9 to TRBJ2-1, with D possibly TRBD2 on 5 matching bases. Germline V gene lookup returns CDR1 SGDLS and CDR2 YYNGEE. There are 18 residues in the CDR3. V dropped 0 bases and J dropped 0 bases, with 16 bases sitting between them. The CDR3 here is CASSVAGLSYFSYNEQFF. The CDR3 nucleotides are TGTGCCAGCAGCGTAGCCGGACTGAGTTACTTCTCCTACAATGAGCAGTTCTTC. Full variable domain (missing parts from reference TRBV9 and TRBJ2-1): DSGVTQTPKHLITATGQRVTLRCSPRSGDLSVYWYQQSLDQGLQFLIQYYNGEERAKGNILERFSAQQFPDLHSELNLSSLELGDSALYFCASSVAGLSYFSYNEQFFGPGTRLTVL.

This clone was picked up one time. The chain uses TRBV11-2 and TRBJ2-2, with 10 bases matching TRBD2. J gave up 6 bases and V 5 bases, and 9 bases lay outside the gene matches. Germline CDR1 and CDR2: SGHAT and FQNNGV. The CDR3 totals 16 residues. CDR3 sequence: CASSKSGGAVAGELFF. The CDR3 region has the DNA TGTGCCAGCAGCAAGAGCGGGGGGGCCGTGGCCGGGGAGCTGTTTTTT.

The rearrangement links TRBV9 to TRBJ1-2, with a tentative D call TRBD1 (5 bases). CDR1 and CDR2 from the germline V gene are SGDLS and YYNGEE. The CDR3 consists of 15 residues. Trimming took off 0 bases at V and 7 bases at J, with 16 bases between the two ends. This CDR3 reads CASSVGGRVDSGYTF. The CDR3 nucleotides are TGTGCCAGCAGCGTAGGGGGCAGGGTCGACTCTGGCTACACCTTC.

This chain joins TRBV5-1 and TRBJ2-1, with TRBD2 matching over 7 bases. CDR3 length: 14 residues. CDR1 is SGHRS, CDR2 YFSETQ, per germline. The V gene end was trimmed by 4 bases and the J gene end by 8 bases; junction bases not matched to a gene: 9. CDR3 loop: CASSLRFSGDEQFF. For the CDR3, the DNA is TGCGCCAGCAGCCTCAGATTCAGCGGGGATGAGCAGTTCTTC.

This chain connects TRBV24-1 to TRBJ1-2, with unresolved D. Germline V lookup: CDR1 KGHDR, CDR2 SFDVKD. The CDR3 contains 12 residues. Trimming took off 6 bases at V and 2 bases at J, with 6 bases between the two ends. In DNA form, the CDR3 reads TGTGCCACCAGTAGAGGGAACTATGGCTACACCTTC. Translated, it gives CATSRGNYGYTF.

The chain uses TRBV14 and TRBJ1-6; D is undetermined. The CDR3 has 14 residues. CDR1 is SGHDN and CDR2 is FVKESK in the germline V gene. The V and J ends lost 4 bases and 7 bases respectively, with 11 bases between them. The CDR3 sequence is CASSPPLGNSPLHF. CDR3 nucleotide sequence: TGTGCCAGCAGCCCCCCCTTGGGCAATTCACCCCTCCACTTT.

The chain combines TRBV11-2 with TRBJ2-1; 10 bases are shared with TRBD2. The germline V gene has CDR1 SGHAT and CDR2 FQNNGV. Losses at the gene ends were 4 bases for V and 8 bases for J; bases not matched to a gene: 11. This CDR3 contains 16 residues. The CDR3 sequence is CASSSSGGAFFYEQFF. As DNA, the CDR3 is TGTGCCAGCAGCTCGAGCGGGGGGGCCTTTTTCTATGAGCAGTTCTTC.

The chain carries TRBV7-3 and TRBJ1-2; TRBD1 matches 8 bases. The germline V gene encodes CDR1 SGHTA and CDR2 FQGTGA. After removal of 4 bases from V and 2 bases from J, the junction contained 6 bases not matched to a gene. The CDR3 consists of 15 residues. The CDR3 sequence: CASSSRTGKNYGYTF. CDR3 coding DNA: TGTGCCAGCAGCTCTCGGACAGGGAAGAACTATGGCTACACCTTC.

V and J are TRBV3-1 (or the pseudogene TRBV3-2) and TRBJ2-2, with a possible D match to TRBD2 (7 bases). Trimming shortened V by 0 bases and J by 3 bases, and 17 bases separated the two germline ends. Germline CDR1 and CDR2: LGHDT and YNNKEL (reference sequence). The length of the CDR3 is 18 residues. Here the CDR3 DNA reads TGTGCCAGCAGCCAAGATCGGGGGGCCCGGGGGTACACCGGGGAGCTGTTTTTT. Translating gives CASSQDRGARGYTGELFF.

This sequence joins TRBV4-1 and TRBJ1-1; possible D gene TRBD1, 6 bases. V gave up 0 bases and J gave up 10 bases, with 15 bases separating them. Germline values: CDR1 MGHRA, CDR2 YSYEKL. The CDR3 covers 14 residues. CDR3 in amino acids: CASSQDSTGSRAFF. The CDR3 nucleotides are TGCGCCAGCAGCCAAGATAGTACAGGGTCCCGAGCTTTCTTT.

This chain links TRBV4-1 with TRBJ1-2; TRBD1 might be the D (5 bases). CDR3 length: 15 residues. Deletions cut 5 bases from V and 4 bases from J, with 17 bases between. The germline V gene has CDR1 MGHRA and CDR2 YSYEKL. CDR3 bases: TGCGCCAGCAGCGCTCTGGTGGGGGGGAGCTATGGCTACACCTTC. Translation gives CASSALVGGSYGYTF.

The genes are TRBV12-3 or TRBV12-4 and TRBJ1-6, with D hard to call. This CDR3 is built from 12 residues. The ends were cut back, 8 bases at V and 4 bases at J, with 6 bases in the middle. Here the CDR3 DNA reads TGTGCCAGCGGGCTATATAATTCACCCCTCCACTTT. Translating it yields CASGLYNSPLHF.

V gene TRBV6-6 combines with J gene TRBJ1-2, with D perhaps TRBD1 (5 bases). The CDR3 sequence is 12 residues long. Germline-derived CDR1 and CDR2 are MNHNY and SVGAGI (reference sequence). The V and J ends lost 5 bases and 5 bases respectively, with 9 bases between them. CDR3 sequence: CASSPGGYGYTF. The CDR3, as DNA: TGTGCCAGCAGTCCGGGGGGTTATGGCTACACCTTC.

The rearrangement uses TRBV5-1 and TRBJ1-6; D ambiguous. Trimming pared 3 bases from V and 0 bases from J, leaving 10 bases between. CDR1 and CDR2 (germline): SGHRS, YFSETQ. CDR3 length: 16 amino acids. The CDR3 reads CASSSGVGSYNSPLHF. CDR3 bases: TGCGCCAGCAGCTCCGGGGTCGGCTCCTATAATTCACCCCTCCACTTT.

The chain combines TRBV9 with TRBJ2-3; D is unclear. The germline V gene encodes CDR1 SGDLS and CDR2 YYNGEE. CDR3 length: 14 amino acids. The V end lost 0 bases, the J end lost 0 bases, and 5 bases lay between the germline ends. CDR3 residues: CASSVVTSTDTQYF. The CDR3, as DNA: TGTGCCAGCAGCGTAGTTACTAGCACAGATACGCAGTATTTT.

The chain joins TRBV19 to TRBJ2-5; 13 nucleotides agree with TRBD2. The V and J ends lost 5 bases and 4 bases, in that order; junction bases with no gene match: 10. CDR1 and CDR2 from the germline V gene are LNHDA and SQIVND (reference sequence). The CDR3 runs 17 residues. In nucleotides, the CDR3 is TGTGCCAGTAGTCCGCGACTAGCGGGGGGCTCCAGAGAGACCCAGTACTTC. It encodes CASSPRLAGGSRETQYF.

This chain uses TRBV28 with TRBJ2-7, with a possible D match to TRBD1 (7 bases). CDR3 length equals 14 residues. V was cut by 4 bases and J by 6 bases, with 16 bases left in between. Germline V gene sequence: CDR1 MDHEN, CDR2 SYDVKM. This CDR3 is CASSSGDRVGEQYF. The CDR3 DNA is TGTGCCAGCAGTTCGGGAGACAGGGTAGGCGAGCAGTACTTC.

CDR3 amino acids: CASSPPLDRPELFF. The CDR3 nucleotides are TGTGCCAGCAGCCCACCCTTAGACAGGCCGGAGCTGTTTTTT. V is TRBV3-1 (or the pseudogene TRBV3-2) and J is TRBJ2-2, with D perhaps matching TRBD1 (6 bases). CDR1 and CDR2 from the germline V gene are LGHDT and YNNKEL (reference sequence). The CDR3 totals 14 residues. V dropped 4 bases and J dropped 10 bases, with 16 bases sitting between them.

The CDR3 here is CASRSGQGGQPQHF. CDR3 nucleotide sequence: TGTGCCAGCAGATCCGGACAGGGCGGTCAGCCCCAGCATTTT. J is TRBJ1-5 and V is TRBV6-5; 8 bases match TRBD1. Germline loops: CDR1 MNHEY, CDR2 SVGAGI. The V gene end was trimmed by 6 bases and the J gene end by 6 bases; junction bases not matched to a gene: 7. CDR3 length: 14 amino acids.

This clone was observed a few times. The CDR3 sequence: CASSPGREGYTF. In DNA, the CDR3 is TGTGCCAGCTCACCTGGCAGGGAAGGCTACACCTTC. This chain uses TRBV18 with TRBJ1-2; D is perhaps TRBD1 (5 bases). Germline loops: CDR1 KGHSH, CDR2 LQKENI. There are 12 residues in the CDR3. Trimming left V 3 bases short and J 8 bases short, with 10 bases between.

The chain uses TRBV7-3 and TRBJ2-5; D gene uncertain. Per the germline V gene, CDR1 is SGHTA and CDR2 is FQGTGA. The CDR3 runs 13 residues. The V gene lost 5 bases and the J gene lost 3 bases, with 10 bases spanning the gap. The CDR3 is CASSIQREETQYF. CDR3 DNA sequence: TGTGCCAGCAGCATCCAGCGAGAAGAGACCCAGTACTTC. Supplemented by reference TRBV7-3 and TRBJ2-5, the full variable domain reads GAGVSQTPSNKVTEKGKYVELRCDPISGHTALYWYRQSLGQGPEFLIYFQGTGAADDSGLPNDRFFAVRPEGSVSTLKIQRTERGDSAVYLCASSIQREETQYFGPGTRLLVL.

The V call is TRBV9, the J call TRBJ2-2, with TRBD1 matching 7 bases. V lost 3 bases, J lost 1 base, and 3 bases stayed unmatched. Germline V gene sequence: CDR1 SGDLS, CDR2 YYNGEE. The CDR3 sequence is 15 residues long. The CDR3 DNA follows: TGTGCCAGCAGCGGAGGGGGCCTGAACACCGGGGAGCTGTTTTTT. Translating gives CASSGGGLNTGELFF.

The chain couples TRBV5-8 to TRBJ1-1; D is possibly TRBD1 (5 bases). Germline V gene lookup returns CDR1 SGHTS and CDR2 YDEGEE. V lost 6 bases, J lost 5 bases, and 11 bases lay in between. The CDR3 is made up of 12 amino acids. The CDR3 spells CASTVGGTEAFF. The CDR3, as DNA: TGTGCCAGCACCGTGGGGGGGACTGAAGCTTTCTTT.

The J gene is TRBJ1-2, the V gene TRBV6-5; 8 bases are a match to TRBD1. This CDR3 is built from 16 residues. Unmatched junction bases numbered 9, after V lost 2 bases and J lost 4 bases. The V gene's germline CDR1 is MNHEY and CDR2 SVGAGI. CDR3 region: CASSYGTGDLGYGYTF. DNA for the CDR3: TGTGCCAGCAGTTACGGGACAGGTGACCTTGGCTATGGCTACACCTTC.

V usage is TRBV6-5 and J usage is TRBJ1-1; D might be TRBD1 (5 bases). The CDR3 runs 16 residues. Trimming took off 0 bases at V and 4 bases at J, with 15 bases between the two ends. The germline V gene has CDR1 MNHEY and CDR2 SVGAGI. CDR3 nucleotides: TGTGCCAGCAGTTACTCGGAGGGGAGGAGAACCACTGAAGCTTTCTTT. Protein: CASSYSEGRRTTEAFF.

The genes are TRBV6-5 and TRBJ1-3; TRBD1 aligns across 9 bases. Germline loops: CDR1 MNHEY, CDR2 SVGAGI. J gave up 2 bases and V 7 bases, and 6 bases lay outside the gene matches. This CDR3 region has 15 residues. The CDR3 protein is CASTYGTGTGNTIYF. CDR3 bases: TGTGCCAGCACCTACGGGACAGGGACTGGAAACACCATATATTTT.

This chain joins TRBV11-2 and TRBJ2-5; D is perhaps TRBD1 (5 bases). CDR1 is SGHAT and CDR2 is FQNNGV in the germline V gene. This CDR3 is built from 11 residues. The ends were cut back, 5 bases at V and 5 bases at J, with 6 bases in the middle. In DNA, the CDR3 is TGTGCCAGCAGCCCAGGGGAGACCCAGTACTTC. Its translation: CASSPGETQYF.

The V gene is TRBV19, the J gene TRBJ1-6; tentatively, D is TRBD1 (5 bases). CDR3 length: 14 amino acids. Trimming took off 3 bases at V and 9 bases at J, with 12 bases between the two ends. Looked up from germline, CDR1 is LNHDA and CDR2 is SQIVND (reference sequence). The CDR3 nucleotides are TGTGCCAGTAGTATGGACCAGGGAGGTTCACCCCTCCACTTT. Protein: CASSMDQGGSPLHF.